This record looks at one TCR beta chain sequence and its context. The target antigen is unknown. This sample is drawn from a study of T cells in localized non-small cell lung cancer. Assay used: immunoSEQ multiplex PCR; TCRdb lists only in-frame clones, some missing. The sample comprises fewer than 40,000 clones, about 78% of which are singletons, and 36% rests with the top ten. Study outcomes and limitations: Tumor showed lower T cell clonality than uninvolved adjacent lung, where it was highest. In adjacent lung, a median roughly 60 of the top 100 tumor clones were found. Sequencing was restricted to one tumor region; therefore, heterogeneity remains possible.

This clonotype was sampled from a male donor older than 55 with stage II squamous cell lung carcinoma. Sequencing used peripheral blood, obtained before any cancer treatment.

DNA for the CDR3: TGTGCCAGCAGCGTAGCCGGGGCCCGCACAGATACGCAGTATTTT. As protein: CASSVAGARTDTQYF. J is TRBJ2-3 and V is TRBV9; the D gene could be TRBD1 or TRBD2 (5 bases each). The CDR3 loop spans 15 amino acids. The V gene lost 0 bases and the J gene lost 1 base, with 9 bases spanning the gap. CDR1 is SGDLS and CDR2 is YYNGEE in the germline V gene. Looking up the rest from reference TRBV9 and TRBJ2-3 gives the full variable domain: DSGVTQTPKHLITATGQRVTLRCSPRSGDLSVYWYQQSLDQGLQFLIQYYNGEERAKGNILERFSAQQFPDLHSELNLSSLELGDSALYFCASSVAGARTDTQYFGPGTRLTVL.